A selection of T cell receptor beta chains follows, all from one sample in a study of PD-1 blockade in mismatch repair-deficient tumors. Libraries were prepared by immunoSEQ multiplex PCR; TCRdb keeps only in-frame clonotypes and omits some of them. The sample lists some 97,000 clones; approximately 83% were seen once. Sequenced here: peripheral blood, sampled 35 to 37 weeks after starting pembrolizumab. The receptors come from an adult with mismatch repair-deficient cancer. Both conserved end residues are part of each CDR3. D genes are given only for firm matches. The listing skips clone size in some rows; elsewhere it reads once, few, many or a size class.

size: NA; length: 15; V: TRBV4-1; J: TRBJ1-5; D: NA; DNA: TGCGCCAGCAGCCAAGGGCTCTCACAGGGTCAGCCCCAGCATTTT; CDR3: CASSQGLSQGQPQHF
size: NA; length: 16; V: TRBV30; J: TRBJ2-6; D: NA; DNA: TGTGCCTGGACCGGGGCAAGGGCCCCTGGGGCCAACGTCCTGACTTTC; CDR3: CAWTGARAPGANVLTF
size: NA; length: 14; V: TRBV4-1; J: TRBJ1-1; D: NA; DNA: TGCGCCAGCAGCCAAGATCGGGTGAACACTGAAGCTTTCTTT; CDR3: CASSQDRVNTEAFF
size: once; length: 15; V: TRBV7-9; J: TRBJ1-3; D: NA; DNA: TGTGCCAGCAGCCTTCATCCGAGCTCTGGAAACACCATATATTTT; CDR3: CASSLHPSSGNTIYF
size: once; length: 14; V: TRBV5-1; J: TRBJ2-2; D: NA; DNA: TGCGCCAGCAGATGGGTCGCGAACACCGGGGAGCTGTTTTTT; CDR3: CASRWVANTGELFF
size: NA; length: 14; V: TRBV5-1; J: TRBJ2-1; D: TRBD1; DNA: TGCGCCAGCAGCTTGCGGACAGGGGTCCATGAGCAGTTCTTC; CDR3: CASSLRTGVHEQFF
size: NA; length: 14; V: TRBV29-1; J: TRBJ1-1; D: NA; DNA: TGCAGCGTCCCTGGACAGAAAAAGAACACTGAAGCTTTCTTT; CDR3: CSVPGQKKNTEAFF
size: NA; length: 14; V: TRBV6-6; J: TRBJ2-7; D: TRBD1; DNA: TGTGCCAGCAGTCCGGGACAGGGCTTGGCCGAGCAGTACTTC; CDR3: CASSPGQGLAEQYF
size: NA; length: 13; V: TRBV5-6; J: TRBJ2-7; D: NA; DNA: TGTGCCAGCAGCTTGGCTACCACCCTCGAGCAGTACTTC; CDR3: CASSLATTLEQYF
size: NA; length: 15; V: TRBV5-4; J: TRBJ1-1; D: NA; DNA: TGTGCCAGCATCACTGGTGGGGAAGTAAACACTGAAGCTTTCTTT; CDR3: CASITGGEVNTEAFF
size: once; length: 15; V: TRBV5-1; J: TRBJ2-7; D: TRBD1; DNA: TGCGCCAGCAGGGCCGGTGGGACAGGGGCTCCGGTGCAGTACTTC; CDR3: CASRAGGTGAPVQYF
size: NA; length: 14; V: TRBV9; J: TRBJ2-7; D: NA; DNA: TGTGCCAGCAGCCCACGCCTCTTAACCTACGAGCAGTACTTC; CDR3: CASSPRLLTYEQYF
size: NA; length: 16; V: TRBV28; J: TRBJ1-5; D: NA; DNA: TGTGCCAGCAGTTCCCCCTCACAGGGACGAGAGCAGCCCCAGCATTTT; CDR3: CASSSPSQGREQPQHF
size: NA; length: 13; V: TRBV6-1; J: TRBJ1-4; D: TRBD1; DNA: TGTGCCGGACGACAGGGTTATAATGAAAAACTGTTTTTT; CDR3: CAGRQGYNEKLFF
size: NA; length: 14; V: TRBV6-5; J: TRBJ1-5; D: NA; DNA: TGTGCCAGCAGTCCCGGGAGGGCCCATCAGCCCCAGCATTTT; CDR3: CASSPGRAHQPQHF
size: NA; length: 11; V: TRBV6-5; J: TRBJ1-2; D: NA; DNA: TGTGCCAGCGCGGTCTCCTATGGCTACACCTTC; CDR3: CASAVSYGYTF
size: NA; length: 12; V: TRBV14; J: TRBJ2-5; D: NA; DNA: TGTGCCAGCAGCCGGGAGAGGGAGACCCAGTACTTC; CDR3: CASSRERETQYF
size: NA; length: 14; V: TRBV2; J: TRBJ2-3; D: NA; DNA: TGTGCCAGCAGAGGTGCGCCTAGCACAGATACGCAGTATTTT; CDR3: CASRGAPSTDTQYF
size: NA; length: 13; V: TRBV6-6; J: TRBJ1-1; D: NA; DNA: TGTGCCAGCAGTCGGACAGAGAACACTGAAGCTTTCTTT; CDR3: CASSRTENTEAFF
size: NA; length: 12; V: TRBV7-9; J: TRBJ1-1; D: NA; DNA: TGTGCCAGCAGTTCTACGAACACTGAAGCTTTCTTT; CDR3: CASSSTNTEAFF
size: NA; length: 13; V: TRBV30; J: TRBJ1-2; D: NA; DNA: TGTGCCTGGACCTCAGGGGAATCGGTCGGCTACACCTTC; CDR3: CAWTSGESVGYTF
size: NA; length: 14; V: TRBV18; J: TRBJ1-1; D: NA; DNA: TGTGCCAGCTCACCCAGGAGGGAATCGACTGAAGCTTTCTTT; CDR3: CASSPRRESTEAFF
size: NA; length: 15; V: TRBV6-5; J: TRBJ1-5; D: NA; DNA: TGTGCCAGCAGTTCTCGAGGAGGGCGAAATCAGCCCCAGCATTTT; CDR3: CASSSRGGRNQPQHF
size: NA; length: 12; V: TRBV28; J: TRBJ2-5; D: NA; DNA: TGTGCCGGCGGACGGGGCCAAGAGACCCAGTACTTC; CDR3: CAGGRGQETQYF
size: few; length: 16; V: TRBV27; J: TRBJ2-7; D: TRBD2; DNA: TGTGCCAGCAGTTTATCCGGGGGGGCGCGATCCTACGAGCAGTACTTC; CDR3: CASSLSGGARSYEQYF
size: NA; length: 15; V: TRBV7-9; J: TRBJ1-4; D: NA; DNA: TGTGCCAGCAGTTCCTCTTCTGGGGGTTTAGAAAAACTGTTTTTT; CDR3: CASSSSSGGLEKLFF
size: NA; length: 16; V: TRBV7-9; J: TRBJ2-1; D: TRBD2; DNA: TGTGCCAGCAGCCCAGCGGGCGGGGGATTTTACAATGAGCAGTTCTTC; CDR3: CASSPAGGGFYNEQFF
size: few; length: 16; V: TRBV11-2; J: TRBJ2-2; D: TRBD2; DNA: TGTGCCAGCAGCTTAGGACTAGCGGGAGGTACCGGGGAGCTGTTTTTT; CDR3: CASSLGLAGGTGELFF
size: NA; length: 13; V: TRBV7-3; J: TRBJ2-3; D: NA; DNA: TGTGCCAGCAGCTTAATCGGGCCAGATACGCAGTATTTT; CDR3: CASSLIGPDTQYF
size: NA; length: 14; V: TRBV2; J: TRBJ2-7; D: NA; DNA: TGTGCCAGCAGTGAACCGGTAAGCTCCTACGAGCAGTACTTC; CDR3: CASSEPVSSYEQYF
size: NA; length: 15; V: TRBV7-9; J: TRBJ1-1; D: TRBD1; DNA: TGTGCCAGCAGCTCGGCAGGGGGCTGGAACACTGAAGCTTTCTTT; CDR3: CASSSAGGWNTEAFF
size: few; length: 15; V: TRBV19; J: TRBJ1-1; D: NA; DNA: TGTGCCAGTAGTATCCCCGGCGTTAGCCGCGCTGAAGCTTTCTTT; CDR3: CASSIPGVSRAEAFF
size: NA; length: 13; V: TRBV30; J: TRBJ2-2; D: NA; DNA: TGTGCCTGGAGTCTATCGAACACCGGGGAGCTGTTTTTT; CDR3: CAWSLSNTGELFF
size: NA; length: 15; V: TRBV9; J: TRBJ2-1; D: TRBD2; DNA: TGTGCCAGCAGCGTAGTGGGCGGGAGGTACAATGAGCAGTTCTTC; CDR3: CASSVVGGRYNEQFF
size: NA; length: 12; V: TRBV29-1; J: TRBJ2-7; D: NA; DNA: TGCAGCGTACGCGGAGTTACCTACGAGCAGTACTTC; CDR3: CSVRGVTYEQYF
size: NA; length: 15; V: TRBV6-5; J: TRBJ1-2; D: NA; DNA: TGTGCCAGCAGTCCTGACACCCACCGTAACTATGGCTACACCTTC; CDR3: CASSPDTHRNYGYTF
size: NA; length: 16; V: TRBV5-4; J: TRBJ2-1; D: NA; DNA: TGTGCCAGCAGCCCTGCGGCGTTGCGATCCTACAATGAGCAGTTCTTC; CDR3: CASSPAALRSYNEQFF
size: few; length: 11; V: TRBV2; J: TRBJ2-7; D: TRBD1; DNA: TGTGCCTCCAGACAGGGCTACGAGCAGTACTTC; CDR3: CASRQGYEQYF
size: few; length: 12; V: TRBV5-4; J: TRBJ2-3; D: NA; DNA: TGTGCCAGCAGCCCCGGCACAGATACGCAGTATTTT; CDR3: CASSPGTDTQYF
size: NA; length: 13; V: TRBV11-3; J: TRBJ1-1; D: NA; DNA: TGTGCCAGCAGCTCCAATATGAACACTGAAGCTTTCTTT; CDR3: CASSSNMNTEAFF
size: NA; length: 14; V: TRBV6-5; J: TRBJ2-2; D: TRBD1; DNA: TGTGCCAGCAGGGACAGGGGAAACACCGGGGAGCTGTTTTTT; CDR3: CASRDRGNTGELFF
size: NA; length: 17; V: TRBV19; J: TRBJ2-1; D: TRBD2; DNA: TGTGCCAGTAGTATAGAGGGGCTAGCGGGAGGGCGTAATGAGCAGTTCTTC; CDR3: CASSIEGLAGGRNEQFF
size: NA; length: 14; V: TRBV2; J: TRBJ1-1; D: NA; DNA: TGTGCCAGCAGTTCTTCCGGGGGGGACACTGAAGCTTTCTTT; CDR3: CASSSSGGDTEAFF
size: NA; length: 16; V: TRBV11-1; J: TRBJ2-5; D: TRBD2; DNA: TGTGCCAGCAGCTTAGGAACTAGCGGGAGTACAGAGACCCAGTACTTC; CDR3: CASSLGTSGSTETQYF
size: NA; length: 16; V: TRBV7-8; J: TRBJ2-2; D: NA; DNA: TGTGCCAGCAGCCCCGACCCCGGACAGACCTACGGGGAGCTGTTTTTT; CDR3: CASSPDPGQTYGELFF
size: NA; length: 16; V: TRBV4-2; J: TRBJ2-2; D: TRBD2; DNA: TGTGCCAGCAGCCAAGATCTAGCGGACCTTACCGGGGAGCTGTTTTTT; CDR3: CASSQDLADLTGELFF
size: once; length: 15; V: TRBV4-1; J: TRBJ1-5; D: NA; DNA: TGCGCCAGCAGCACACAGGAAAATGACAATCAGCCCCAGCATTTT; CDR3: CASSTQENDNQPQHF
size: NA; length: 13; V: TRBV30; J: TRBJ1-2; D: NA; DNA: TGTGCCTGGAGCCAAGCCCACCACTATGGCTACACCTTC; CDR3: CAWSQAHHYGYTF
size: few; length: 17; V: TRBV6-1; J: TRBJ2-3; D: TRBD2; DNA: TGTGCCAGCAGTGAAGCTCCGGATAGCGGGGGCACAGATACGCAGTATTTT; CDR3: CASSEAPDSGGTDTQYF
size: NA; length: 18; V: TRBV10-3; J: TRBJ2-3; D: NA; DNA: TGTGCCATCAGTGAGTCGATTGCCCGGGAAATAGGGTCAGATACGCAGTATTTT; CDR3: CAISESIAREIGSDTQYF
size: NA; length: 13; V: TRBV25-1; J: TRBJ2-5; D: NA; DNA: TGTGCCAGCAGTTACTCTAGGGTAGAGACCCAGTACTTC; CDR3: CASSYSRVETQYF
size: few; length: 14; V: TRBV29-1; J: TRBJ1-4; D: NA; DNA: TGCAGCGTTGGTTCAGGGCTCCCTAATGAAAAACTGTTTTTT; CDR3: CSVGSGLPNEKLFF
size: NA; length: 16; V: TRBV7-2; J: TRBJ1-5; D: NA; DNA: TGTGCCAGCAGCGTAGGGAGAGGGGGATACAATCAGCCCCAGCATTTT; CDR3: CASSVGRGGYNQPQHF
size: NA; length: 12; V: TRBV29-1; J: TRBJ2-4; D: NA; DNA: TGCAGCGTTGATCCGGGGGCCAACATTCAGTACTTC; CDR3: CSVDPGANIQYF
size: NA; length: 13; V: TRBV7-9; J: TRBJ2-3; D: NA; DNA: TGTGCCAGCAGCACTCCAAGAACAGATACGCAGTATTTT; CDR3: CASSTPRTDTQYF